This is a list of T cell receptor beta chains from one sample in a study of identical twins. TCRdb fed the 5' RACE reads into MiXCR, producing one record per CDR3 protein. The sample holds 300,000 to 400,000 distinct CDR3 sequences, 8.5% to 10% seen once. The sample consisted of naive T cells sorted from blood. The receptor set was obtained from a woman aged 50 to 60 in good health. CDR3s include the opening cysteine and the closing phenylalanine or tryptophan. Each record gives: D gene, V gene, J gene, clone size, CDR3 DNA, CDR3 protein. The D gene is left open where the match is weak. For some rows the clone size is stated as once, few or many, or as a class when expanded; others skip it.

TRBD2	TRBV12-3/TRBV12-4	TRBJ2-2	few	TGTGCCAGCAGTTTGGCTAGCGGGGAGACCGGGGAGCTGTTTTTT	CASSLASGETGELFF
TRBD1	TRBV5-1	TRBJ2-1	.	TGCGCCAGCTCCCCACTCAACGCCAGGGGGTTATCTTACAATGAGCAGTTCTTC	CASSPLNARGLSYNEQFF
TRBD1	TRBV12-3/TRBV12-4	TRBJ1-5	many	TGTGCCAGCAGACGGACAGGGGGCGATCAGCCCCAGCATTTT	CASRRTGGDQPQHF
TRBD2	TRBV10-3	TRBJ2-7	.	TGTGCCATCAGGGGACTAGCGGCCGAGCAGTACTTC	CAIRGLAAEQYF
TRBD2	TRBV4-1	TRBJ2-1	few	TGCGCCAGCAGCCACTGGGGTAGCGGGGGATACAATGAGCAGTTCTTC	CASSHWGSGGYNEQFF
.	TRBV29-1	TRBJ1-1	few	TGCAGCGTGGGAACAGCGAACACTGAAGCTTTCTTT	CSVGTANTEAFF
TRBD2	TRBV3-1	TRBJ2-5	.	TGTGCCAGCAGCCGACTAGCGGGAGGGCCTGAGACCCAGTACTTC	CASSRLAGGPETQYF
.	TRBV2	TRBJ2-1	many	TGTGCCAGCAGTGGACTCCGGGAGAGCTCCTACAATGAGCAGTTCTTC	CASSGLRESSYNEQFF
.	TRBV2	TRBJ2-1	few	TGTGCCAGCCAACGGGAAAACGAAAATGAGCAGTTCTTC	CASQRENENEQFF
.	TRBV7-9	TRBJ2-1	.	TGTGCCAGCAGATGGAGGACCCAAGGAGGCAATGAGCAGTTCTTC	CASRWRTQGGNEQFF
.	TRBV10-3	TRBJ2-1	many	TGTGCCATCAGTGAGAAAGAGAATGAGCAGTTCTTC	CAISEKENEQFF
.	TRBV6-2/TRBV6-3	TRBJ2-5	few	TGTGCCAGCAGATCCCGTCAGCGGTGGTGGGAGACCCAGTACTTC	CASRSRQRWWETQYF
.	TRBV4-1	TRBJ2-5	few	TGCGCCAGCAGCCAAGAGAGTGGGCCCAGGAGAGAGACCCAGTACTTC	CASSQESGPRRETQYF
TRBD2	TRBV7-2	TRBJ2-1	.	TGTGCCAGCAGCTTCGGCGGGAGGGAAAAGCAGTTCTTC	CASSFGGREKQFF
.	TRBV29-1	TRBJ1-4	.	TGCAGCGTTGTAGACCCCAGGCGGCGTGAAAAACTGTTTTTT	CSVVDPRRREKLFF
TRBD1	TRBV29-1	TRBJ1-6	.	TGCAGCGTCCCACAGGGGTCCGGTTCACCCCTCCACTTT	CSVPQGSGSPLHF
TRBD2	TRBV14	TRBJ2-1	.	TGTGCCAGCAGCCAAGGGACTAGCGGGACTAATGAGCAGTTCTTC	CASSQGTSGTNEQFF
.	TRBV10-3	TRBJ2-5	few	TGTGCCATCAGTGAGTCGGGTGTGGGTCTGGAGACCCAGTACTTC	CAISESGVGLETQYF
TRBD2	TRBV29-1	TRBJ2-3	many	TGCAGCGGGCGGGGACTAGCGGGAGCCACAGATACGCAGTATTTT	CSGRGLAGATDTQYF
TRBD1	TRBV5-1	TRBJ1-2	few	TGCGCCAGCAGCATCGGGACAGGGGTTGGCTACACCTTC	CASSIGTGVGYTF
TRBD2	TRBV5-1	TRBJ2-1	few	TGCGCCAGCAGCCCCGACCCCCCGGGACTAGGATCCAACAATGAGCAGTTCTTC	CASSPDPPGLGSNNEQFF
TRBD2	TRBV3-1	TRBJ2-1	.	TGTGCCAGCAGCTTGACCGGGACTAGCGGGACCAATGAGCAGTTCTTC	CASSLTGTSGTNEQFF
TRBD1	TRBV19	TRBJ1-1	.	TGTGCCAGTAGTCCACGGGACAGGATTAACACTGAAGCTTTCTTT	CASSPRDRINTEAFF
TRBD2	TRBV24-1	TRBJ2-1	many	TGTGCCACCAGTGATTTTCGGCTAGCGGCCCCCAATGAGCAGTTCTTC	CATSDFRLAAPNEQFF
TRBD1	TRBV7-8	TRBJ2-5	.	TGTGCCAGCAGCTTATCCGGACAGGGGCCGGAGACCCAGTACTTC	CASSLSGQGPETQYF
.	TRBV25-1	TRBJ2-1	.	TGTGCCAGCAGTGGGGTCAGGGCGGACAATGAGCAGTTCTTC	CASSGVRADNEQFF
TRBD2	TRBV12-3/TRBV12-4	TRBJ2-1	many	TGTGCCAGCACTGTGGGACTAGCGGGCTACAATGAGCAGTTCTTC	CASTVGLAGYNEQFF
.	TRBV24-1	TRBJ2-2	many	TGTGCCATCTGGGCGAACACCGGGGAGCTGTTTTTT	CAIWANTGELFF
.	TRBV20-1	TRBJ1-2	few	TGCAGTGCTCCCACGGAGAGTTCTAACTATGGCTACACCTTC	CSAPTESSNYGYTF
.	TRBV18	TRBJ1-2	few	TGTGCCAGCTCACCACCCTCAGGGACCTATGGCTACACCTTC	CASSPPSGTYGYTF
TRBD1	TRBV20-1	TRBJ1-6	many	TGCAGTGCCGAGGGACAGGGAATAGGATCACCCCTCCACTTT	CSAEGQGIGSPLHF
.	TRBV6-6	TRBJ1-1	.	TGTGCCAGCAGCCCCAAGAGAAACACTGAAGCTTTCTTT	CASSPKRNTEAFF
TRBD1	TRBV7-8	TRBJ1-2	many	TGTGCCAGCAGCTTGACCGGGACAGAGGCTAACTATGGCTACACCTTC	CASSLTGTEANYGYTF
TRBD2	TRBV12-3/TRBV12-4	TRBJ2-3	few	TGTGCCAGCAGCCCAAGCGGGGCCCGCACAGATACGCAGTATTTT	CASSPSGARTDTQYF
TRBD2	TRBV12-3/TRBV12-4	TRBJ2-1	many	TGTGCCAGCAGCCTGACTAGCGGGAGTCTCTACAATGAGCAGTTCTTC	CASSLTSGSLYNEQFF
.	TRBV7-9	TRBJ2-7	many	TGTGCCAGCAGTGGGGACATAACATCCTACGAGCAGTACTTC	CASSGDITSYEQYF
.	TRBV27	TRBJ1-3	few	TGTGCCAGCAGTACCGCGGGACAACGTGGAAACACCATATATTTT	CASSTAGQRGNTIYF
.	TRBV5-1	TRBJ1-1	many	TGCGCCAGCAGCTTGGATAGCAGGAACACTGAAGCTTTCTTT	CASSLDSRNTEAFF
.	TRBV23-1	TRBJ1-1	few	TGCGCCAGCAGTCAATATGAGCTGTCTCTGTCCCGCGAGGCTTTCTTT	CASSQYELSLSREAFF
TRBD2	TRBV5-1	TRBJ2-3	.	TGCGCCAGCAGCTTGCAGCCTAGCGGGAGGTGGGGGAGCACAGATACGCAGTATTTT	CASSLQPSGRWGSTDTQYF
TRBD2	TRBV10-3	TRBJ2-5	many	TGTGCCATCAGTGAGTCGGGGATGGCGGGAGGACGTGAGACCCAGTACTTC	CAISESGMAGGRETQYF
TRBD2	TRBV10-3	TRBJ2-1	few	TGTGCCATCAGTGGGCTAGCGGGAGAGAATGAGCAGTTCTTC	CAISGLAGENEQFF
.	TRBV27	TRBJ2-1	.	TGTGCCAGCAGCCCTCTGGGGGTGGAGCAGTTCTTC	CASSPLGVEQFF
TRBD1	TRBV24-1	TRBJ2-4	.	TGTGCCACCAGTGCTGGACAGGGGAATAACATTCAGTACTTC	CATSAGQGNNIQYF
TRBD1	TRBV6-6	TRBJ1-6	.	TGTGCCAGCAAATCTGGACAGGGTTATTCACCCCTCCACTTT	CASKSGQGYSPLHF
TRBD2	TRBV12-3/TRBV12-4	TRBJ2-3	.	TGTGCCAGCAGTTTAGGTAGCGGGAGGACAGATACGCAGTATTTT	CASSLGSGRTDTQYF